This T cell receptor beta chain was sequenced during a study of blood T cell repertoires in COVID-19. Participants, about 18 to 90 years old, spanned approximately 25 US areas. As handled by the study authors: Researchers report that nucleated cell counts were estimated from reference gene primer amplification. Only in-frame clones appear in the TCRdb table, and some are missing; sequencing was by immunoSEQ multiplex PCR. The V and J calls and clone size come from that table; D and trimming were worked out from the DNA. The sample lists 330,000 or so clones; about 92% were seen once. CDR3 length: 16 residues. The germline gives CDR1 SGHRS, CDR2 YFSETQ. Trimming at V came to 0 bases and at J to 1 base, leaving 6 bases not matched to a gene.

This receptor was identified in a woman in her thirties who had recovered from COVID-19. The J gene is TRBJ2-5, the V gene TRBV5-1; 7 bases align to TRBD2. Sequencing was carried out using PBMCs or T cells enriched from blood (not recorded which). The CDR3, as DNA: TGCGCCAGCAGCTTGGCCGGTCTAGCGGTCCAAGAGACCCAGTACTTC. Amino acids: CASSLAGLAVQETQYF.